The rows below give T cell receptor beta chains drawn from one sample of a study of memory CD4+ T cells and cytomegalovirus serostatus. The repertoire was sequenced with immunoSEQ multiplex PCR; TCRdb's copy has only in-frame clones and lacks some. The sample includes 50,000 or so clones, 70% to 75% of them seen just once. The sequencing sample was made of memory CD4+ T cells from blood. These receptors were obtained from an adult in good health and CMV-seropositive. CDR3s include the opening cysteine and the closing phenylalanine or tryptophan. Each record gives: clone size, V gene, J gene, D gene, CDR3 protein, CDR3 DNA. D genes are given only for firm matches. Clone size appears in some rows only: once, few, many, or a class for an expanded clone.

.,TRBV7-3,TRBJ1-1,.,CASSLGRGDTEAFF,TGTGCCAGCAGCTTAGGCAGAGGGGACACTGAAGCTTTCTTT
.,TRBV15,TRBJ1-2,.,CATSRGEGILGYTF,TGTGCCACCAGCAGAGGGGAGGGGATACTCGGCTACACCTTC
.,TRBV5-6,TRBJ1-2,.,CASSLGGGRLVGGYTF,TGTGCCAGCAGCTTGGGTGGGGGACGTTTGGTCGGTGGCTACACCTTC
.,TRBV5-5,TRBJ1-1,.,CASSYGRSGPAEAFF,TGTGCCAGCAGCTACGGACGGTCCGGTCCGGCTGAAGCTTTCTTT
.,TRBV28,TRBJ2-7,.,CASRGSSYEQYF,TGTGCCAGCAGGGGAAGCTCCTACGAGCAGTACTTC
.,TRBV28,TRBJ1-4,.,CASSFPGPEKLFF,TGTGCCAGCAGTTTTCCAGGTCCAGAAAAACTGTTTTTT
.,TRBV6-5,TRBJ1-2,.,CASSRDSFNYGYTF,TGTGCCAGCAGTCGAGACAGCTTTAACTATGGCTACACCTTC
.,TRBV5-1,TRBJ1-3,.,CASSLDPTGSGNTIYF,TGCGCCAGCAGCTTGGATCCGACTGGCTCTGGAAACACCATATATTTT
.,TRBV5-1,TRBJ1-5,.,CASSFGGLDQPQHF,TGCGCCAGCAGCTTTGGAGGGTTGGATCAGCCCCAGCATTTT
few,TRBV4-2,TRBJ1-2,.,CASSQGGYTF,TGTGCCAGCAGCCAAGGAGGCTACACCTTC
.,TRBV2,TRBJ2-5,TRBD2,CASGGLAGEETQYF,TGTGCCAGCGGGGGACTAGCGGGGGAGGAGACCCAGTACTTC
.,TRBV9,TRBJ2-5,TRBD2,CASSVDSGGETQYF,TGTGCCAGCAGCGTCGACAGCGGGGGTGAGACCCAGTACTTC
.,TRBV7-2,TRBJ2-3,TRBD2,CASSLNGLDTDTQYF,TGTGCCAGCAGCTTAAACGGACTAGACACAGATACGCAGTATTTT
.,TRBV29-1,TRBJ2-1,TRBD1,CSVLRLGDREGNEQFF,TGCAGCGTTCTTAGGCTTGGGGACAGGGAGGGGAATGAGCAGTTCTTC
.,TRBV28,TRBJ2-3,.,CASGGLGQVSDTQYF,TGTGCCAGCGGGGGGCTAGGACAGGTTTCAGATACGCAGTATTTT
.,TRBV6-1,TRBJ1-2,TRBD1,CASSLTGTVSGGYTF,TGTGCCAGCAGTTTAACCGGGACAGTATCTGGTGGCTACACCTTC
.,TRBV7-6,TRBJ1-5,.,CASSLGGENQPQHF,TGTGCCAGCAGCTTAGGGGGTGAAAATCAGCCCCAGCATTTT
.,TRBV6-1,TRBJ2-5,.,CASSVNGGAVGETQYF,TGTGCCAGCAGTGTGAATGGGGGGGCTGTAGGAGAGACCCAGTACTTC
few,TRBV5-1,TRBJ2-4,.,CASSPRGSKNIQYF,TGCGCCAGCAGCCCCAGGGGTTCCAAAAACATTCAGTACTTC
.,TRBV27,TRBJ1-5,TRBD1,CARSRDRVNQPQHF,TGTGCCAGATCCCGGGACAGAGTAAATCAGCCCCAGCATTTT
.,TRBV7-2,TRBJ2-1,TRBD2,CASKTVAGGPGEQFF,TGTGCCAGCAAGACCGTAGCGGGGGGGCCAGGTGAGCAGTTCTTC
few,TRBV4-2,TRBJ2-1,.,CASSQMGGGRFNEQFF,TGTGCCAGCAGCCAAATGGGTGGGGGAAGGTTCAATGAGCAGTTCTTC
.,TRBV7-2,TRBJ1-1,.,CASSLWSVRAGNTEAFF,TGTGCCAGCAGCTTATGGTCTGTGCGGGCCGGGAACACTGAAGCTTTCTTT
.,TRBV5-1,TRBJ2-2,.,CASSLSGVDRDTGELFF,TGCGCCAGCAGCTTGTCGGGGGTCGACAGGGACACCGGGGAGCTGTTTTTT
.,TRBV6-5,TRBJ2-2,.,CASSYVQGPGELFF,TGTGCCAGCAGTTACGTCCAGGGGCCTGGGGAGCTGTTTTTT
.,TRBV29-1,TRBJ1-4,TRBD1,CSVGQAATNEKLFF,TGCAGCGTGGGACAGGCGGCGACTAATGAAAAACTGTTTTTT
.,TRBV7-2,TRBJ1-2,.,CASSLGRANGYTF,TGTGCCAGCAGCCTGGGGCGAGCGAATGGCTACACCTTC
.,TRBV7-2,TRBJ2-3,TRBD2,CASSLDHFERGELTDTQYF,TGTGCCAGCAGCTTAGATCATTTTGAGCGGGGGGAACTCACAGATACGCAGTATTTT
.,TRBV7-2,TRBJ2-7,TRBD1,CASSLVQGAIYEQYF,TGTGCCAGCAGCTTGGTCCAGGGGGCTATCTACGAGCAGTACTTC
.,TRBV29-1,TRBJ2-7,.,CSVLITGEQYF,TGCAGCGTCCTCATAACGGGGGAGCAGTACTTC
.,TRBV4-3,TRBJ2-7,.,CASSQVVSGQPYEQYF,TGCGCCAGCAGCCAAGTTGTTTCCGGGCAGCCCTACGAGCAGTACTTC
.,TRBV7-3,TRBJ2-1,.,CASSFGFYNEQFF,TGTGCCAGCAGCTTTGGGTTCTACAATGAGCAGTTCTTC